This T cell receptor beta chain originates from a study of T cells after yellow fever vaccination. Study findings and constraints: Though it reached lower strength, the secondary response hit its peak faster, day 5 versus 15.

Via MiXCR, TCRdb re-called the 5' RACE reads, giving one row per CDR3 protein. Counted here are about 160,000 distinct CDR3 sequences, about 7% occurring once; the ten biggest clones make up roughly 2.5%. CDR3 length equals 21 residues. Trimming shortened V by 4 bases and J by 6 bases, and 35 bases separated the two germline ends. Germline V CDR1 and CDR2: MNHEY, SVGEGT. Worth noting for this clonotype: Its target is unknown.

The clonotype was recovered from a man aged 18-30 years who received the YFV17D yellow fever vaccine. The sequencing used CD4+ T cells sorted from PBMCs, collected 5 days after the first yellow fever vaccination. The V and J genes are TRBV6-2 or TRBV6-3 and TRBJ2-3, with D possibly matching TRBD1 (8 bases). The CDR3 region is CASSSRSFLPTGGLLDDTQYF. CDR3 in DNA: TGTGCCAGCAGTTCCCGATCCTTTTTGCCTACAGGGGGACTACTCGATGATACGCAGTATTTT.